This TCR beta chain was obtained from a study of blood T cells in healthy people across ages. Trimming took 8 bases from V and 4 from J, leaving 15 bases between them. CDR1 is MNHNS, CDR2 SASEGT, per germline. The CDR3 has 14 amino acids. Primed by a sample-barcoded 5' primer and a J-beta primer mix, a second PCR proceeded for about 6 to 11 cycles. TCRdb reanalysed the 5' RACE reads using MiXCR and keeps one entry per CDR3 protein. The table has roughly 1.4 million distinct CDR3 sequences, 45% to 70% seen once. This clonotype was counted only a few times. V is TRBV6-1 and J is TRBJ1-5; D uncertain. Material: blood. The sequence was obtained from a man aged 18 to 35 in good health. Here the CDR3 DNA reads TGTGCCAGCGAAGGATCAGGAGGAAATCAGCCCCAGCATTTT. This encodes CASEGSGGNQPQHF.